One and the same sample provided the 30 T cell receptor beta chains below, sequenced in a study of T cell responses to AZD1222 COVID-19 vaccine (dated by TCRdb to the early 2020s). Library method: the immunoSEQ multiplex PCR assay. TCRdb re-hosts the immuneACCESS table, in-frame sequences only. Its copies lack some clones; in the studies checked, an unresolved V gene accounts for under half of them, and the cause for the rest is not known. The sample table lists around 130,000 clones, over 90% of them with a count of one. The ten largest clones represent 5.4% of the sample. The time point tag for this specimen amounts to: baseline before first vaccination. Here the sequenced sample was peripheral blood, taken on day 0 of AZD1222 vaccination. These receptors were obtained from an adult in good health.

This chain joins TRBV6-4 and TRBJ2-3; D may correspond to TRBD1 or TRBD2 (5 bases each). The germline V and J ends were trimmed by 2 bases and 2 bases, with 8 bases remaining between them. The CDR3 totals 14 residues. Germline V gene sequence: CDR1 MRHNA, CDR2 SNTAGT. CDR3 residues: CASSDGTDTDTQYF. The CDR3 DNA is TGTGCCAGCAGTGACGGGACGGACACAGATACGCAGTATTTT.

The chain carries TRBV5-1 and TRBJ2-5; the D gene is possibly TRBD1 (5 bases). Deletions cut 0 bases from V and 5 bases from J, with 8 bases between. Germline loops: CDR1 SGHRS, CDR2 YFSETQ. The CDR3 length is 13 residues. The CDR3 DNA reads as TGCGCCAGCAGCTTGGCAGGGTTGGAGACCCAGTACTTC. Its protein is CASSLAGLETQYF.

The chain has TRBV11-3 and TRBJ2-3, with D tentatively TRBD2 (7 bases). V shed 4 bases and J shed 6 bases, with 23 bases lying between them. CDR3 length: 17 residues. Germline assignment: CDR1 SGHNT and CDR2 YENEEA. The CDR3 is CASSSTREGGTWDTQYF. In nucleotides, the CDR3 is TGTGCCAGCAGCTCAACAAGAGAGGGGGGGACTTGGGATACGCAGTATTTT.

V usage is TRBV13 and J usage is TRBJ1-6; D is ambiguous. This CDR3 comprises 12 residues. Trimming removed 4 bases at V and 10 bases at J, with 8 bases between. Per the germline V gene, CDR1 is PRHDT and CDR2 is FYEKMQ (reference sequence). The CDR3 bases are TGTGCCAGCAGCTCGGGAGGGTCACCCCTCCACTTT. Its translation: CASSSGGSPLHF. The full variable domain, with the rest looked up from reference TRBV13 and TRBJ1-6, is AAGVIQSPRHLIKEKRETATLKCYPIPRHDTVYWYQQGPGQDPQFLISFYEKMQSDKGSIPDRFSAQQFSDYHSELNMSSLELGDSALYFCASSSGGSPLHFGNGTRLTVT.

V usage is TRBV5-5 and J usage is TRBJ1-2; maybe TRBD1 (5 bases). The V end lost 4 bases, the J end lost 6 bases, and 10 bases lay between the germline ends. CDR1 and CDR2 (germline): SGHKS, YYEKEE (reference sequence). The CDR3 consists of 12 residues. CDR3 sequence: CASSTRTHGYTF. CDR3 nucleotide sequence: TGTGCCAGCAGCACAAGGACACATGGCTACACCTTC. The full variable domain, rest sourced from reference TRBV5-5 and TRBJ1-2, is DAGVTQSPTHLIKTRGQQVTLRCSPISGHKSVSWYQQVLGQGPQFIFQYYEKEERGRGNFPDRFSARQFPNYSSELNVNALLLGDSALYLCASSTRTHGYTFGSGTRLTVV.

J is TRBJ2-5 and V is TRBV28; D possibly corresponds to TRBD1 (6 bases). Germline assignment: CDR1 MDHEN and CDR2 SYDVKM. The germline V and J ends were trimmed by 2 bases and 1 base, with 17 bases remaining between them. CDR3 length: 17 amino acids. CDR3 sequence (DNA): TGTGCCAGCAGTTTACAGGCAAGGGGGTTCGGCCAAGAGACCCAGTACTTC. Protein sequence: CASSLQARGFGQETQYF.

The genes are TRBV9 and TRBJ1-4; D gene uncertain. The CDR3 runs to 14 residues. Trimming cost V 4 bases and J 4 bases, with 11 bases left between them. Germline loops: CDR1 SGDLS, CDR2 YYNGEE. The CDR3 region is CASSQEGYNEKLFF. CDR3 DNA sequence: TGTGCCAGCAGCCAAGAGGGATATAATGAAAAACTGTTTTTT.

The chain links TRBV28 to TRBJ1-3; D possibly corresponds to TRBD1 (5 bases). Trimming left V 5 bases short and J 2 bases short, with 16 bases between. In germline, CDR1 is MDHEN, CDR2 SYDVKM. The CDR3 has 16 residues. The CDR3 nucleotides are TGTGCCAGCAGTCCCCCCTTGGGAGGGGCTGGAAACACCATATATTTT. Encoded protein: CASSPPLGGAGNTIYF.

The count of this clone is one. The chain employs TRBV2 and TRBJ1-5; D ambiguous. Germline assignment: CDR1 SNHLY and CDR2 FYNNEI. The CDR3 has 14 amino acids. V was shortened by 2 bases and J by 5 bases, with 10 bases between the two germline ends. The CDR3 DNA reads as TGTGCCAGCAGTGAACACGATTCGGATCAGCCCCAGCATTTT. This gives the protein CASSEHDSDQPQHF.

The V and J genes are TRBV11-2 and TRBJ1-6; TRBD1 agrees at 7 bases. The germline CDR1 and CDR2 sequences are SGHAT and FQNNGV. Germline trimming cut 7 bases from V and 5 bases from J; bases unmatched to any gene: 8. This CDR3 spans 15 amino acids. The DNA for the CDR3 is TGTGCCAGCACTCCCCAGGGGGGGAATAATTCACCCCTCCACTTT. Residues: CASTPQGGNNSPLHF.

J is TRBJ1-4 and V is TRBV9, with unresolved D. V was cut by 0 bases and J by 1 base, with 7 bases left in between. Germline V gene sequence: CDR1 SGDLS, CDR2 YYNGEE. The CDR3 has 15 residues. The CDR3 region is CASSVAGVTNEKLFF. For the CDR3, the DNA is TGTGCCAGCAGCGTAGCGGGCGTAACTAATGAAAAACTGTTTTTT.

The rearrangement uses TRBV10-3 and TRBJ1-2; D is unclear. The CDR3 spans 12 residues. Germline V CDR1 and CDR2: ENHRY, SYGVKD. V was trimmed by 0 bases and J by 6 bases, leaving 5 bases between them. The CDR3 DNA is TGTGCCATCAGTGAGTCACGAGATGGCTACACCTTC. This translates into CAISESRDGYTF.

This clone appeared once. The chain combines TRBV4-3 with TRBJ1-1, with D tentatively TRBD1 (6 bases). The CDR3 is made up of 14 amino acids. Looked up from germline, CDR1 is LGHNA and CDR2 is YSLEER. Trimming took off 3 bases at V and 2 bases at J, with 10 bases between the two ends. This chain's CDR3 is CASSHGQRNTEAFF. CDR3 sequence (DNA): TGCGCCAGCAGCCATGGACAGAGAAACACTGAAGCTTTCTTT.

V is TRBV15 and J is TRBJ1-5; the D gene is possibly TRBD1 (5 bases). Germline CDR1 LNHNV, CDR2 YYDKDF (reference sequence). This CDR3 contains 14 residues. The ends were cut back, 7 bases at V and 1 base at J, with 11 bases in the middle. CDR3 protein: CATTPWGSNQPQHF. For the CDR3, the DNA is TGTGCCACCACCCCTTGGGGCAGCAATCAGCCCCAGCATTTT.

This chain links TRBV6-2 or TRBV6-3 with TRBJ2-7; D perhaps matches TRBD2 (5 bases). V lost 5 bases and J lost 6, with 17 bases in between. Germline CDR1 MNHEY, CDR2 SVGEGT. The CDR3 sequence is 14 residues long. The CDR3 nucleotides read TGTGCCAGCAGTCACGCGGGTTTGCCTACCGAGCAGTACTTC. Protein sequence: CASSHAGLPTEQYF.

This chain uses TRBV27 with TRBJ1-6; the D gene is possibly TRBD1 (5 bases). Germline V gene data show CDR1 as MNHEY and CDR2 as SMNVEV (reference sequence). The CDR3 sequence is 15 residues long. Trimming stripped 5 bases from V and 9 bases from J, with 17 bases between. This chain's CDR3 is CASSPAGLNSSPLHF. CDR3 DNA: TGTGCCAGCAGTCCGGCAGGGCTGAATAGTTCACCCCTCCACTTT.

On this clone itself: The same CDR3 arises from other DNA sequences in this sample as well. This chain joins TRBV6-2 or TRBV6-3 and TRBJ2-7; no firm D call. The CDR3 is 11 residues long. The ends were cut back, 5 bases at V and 3 bases at J, with 5 bases in the middle. Germline loops: CDR1 MNHEY, CDR2 SVGEGT. CDR3 DNA sequence: TGTGCCAGCAGTCCAAGCTACGAGCAGTACTTC. Translated, it gives CASSPSYEQYF.

The J gene is TRBJ2-6, the V gene TRBV18; a weak D match, TRBD2 (6 bases). Trimming removed 0 bases from V and 3 bases from J, with 6 bases in between. The CDR3 is 15 residues long. Germline V lookup: CDR1 KGHSH, CDR2 LQKENI. This CDR3 reads CASSPPGGGANVLTF. The DNA for the CDR3 is TGTGCCAGCTCACCACCGGGGGGTGGGGCCAACGTCCTGACTTTC.

This chain uses TRBV7-9 with TRBJ1-4; D not certain. Looked up from germline, CDR1 is SEHNR and CDR2 is FQNEAQ (reference sequence). The CDR3 loop spans 13 amino acids. Trimming cost V 0 bases and J 7 bases, with 6 bases left between them. The CDR3 loop is CASSLATAEKLFF. The CDR3 DNA follows: TGTGCCAGCAGCTTAGCGACCGCTGAAAAACTGTTTTTT.

This chain links TRBV3-1 (or the pseudogene TRBV3-2) with TRBJ2-1, with 10 bases fitting TRBD2. V gave up 5 bases and J gave up 6 bases; unmatched junction bases: 10. The V gene's germline CDR1 is LGHDT and CDR2 YNNKEL (reference sequence). This CDR3 contains 16 residues. The CDR3 DNA is TGTGCCAGCAGCAGGATAGCGGGGGGAATTATCAATGAGCAGTTCTTC. It translates to CASSRIAGGIINEQFF.

The gene calls are TRBV4-1 and TRBJ2-7, with D tentatively TRBD1 (6 bases). The germline CDR1 and CDR2 sequences are MGHRA and YSYEKL. The CDR3 is 15 residues long. V dropped 1 base and J dropped 10 bases, with 20 bases sitting between them. The CDR3 loop reads CASSQGNTGQRLQYF. The CDR3 DNA reads TGCGCCAGCAGCCAAGGAAATACAGGGCAGCGCCTCCAGTACTTC.

V is TRBV2 and J is TRBJ1-2; possibly TRBD1 for D (6 bases). The CDR3 sequence is 15 residues long. Trimming left V 6 bases short and J 4 bases short, with 18 bases between. Per the germline V gene, CDR1 is SNHLY and CDR2 is FYNNEI. This CDR3 reads CASREQGSGPYGYTF. The CDR3 DNA reads TGTGCCAGCAGAGAACAGGGCTCGGGGCCCTATGGCTACACCTTC. Complete variable domain (other parts from reference TRBV2 and TRBJ1-2): EPEVTQTPSHQVTQMGQEVILRCVPISNHLYFYWYRQILGQKVEFLVSFYNNEISEKSEIFDDQFSVERPDGSNFTLKIRSTKLEDSAMYFCASREQGSGPYGYTFGSGTRLTVV.

This clone occurred a few times. This chain uses TRBV28 with TRBJ2-7, with a weak D call TRBD2 (6 bases). Trimming took off 5 bases at V and 0 bases at J, with 17 bases between the two ends. Germline CDR1 and CDR2: MDHEN and SYDVKM. CDR3 length equals 16 residues. The DNA of the CDR3 is TGTGCCAGCAGTAATCCGCCGGGACTGAGCTCCTACGAGCAGTACTTC. It encodes CASSNPPGLSSYEQYF.

The chain uses TRBV5-1 and TRBJ2-2; D is possibly TRBD2 (6 bases). Germline V gives CDR1 SGHRS, CDR2 YFSETQ. Trimming stripped 4 bases from V and 8 bases from J, with 12 bases between. The length of the CDR3 is 13 residues. DNA of the CDR3: TGCGCCAGCAGCCAGACTAGTTCTGGGGAGCTGTTTTTT. This encodes CASSQTSSGELFF.

The V call is TRBV30, the J call TRBJ2-7; D gene ambiguous. This CDR3 has 13 amino acids. Germline assignment: CDR1 GTSNPN and CDR2 SVGIG (reference sequence). V shed 1 base and J shed 7 bases, with 14 bases lying between them. The CDR3 spells CAWSGLREGEQYF. The CDR3 DNA reads TGTGCCTGGAGTGGTCTAAGAGAAGGAGAGCAGTACTTC. Full variable domain (remainder filled in from reference TRBV30 and TRBJ2-7): SQTIHQWPATLVQPVGSPLSLECTVEGTSNPNLYWYRQAAGRGLQLLFYSVGIGQISSEVPQNLSASRPQDRQFILSSKKLLLSDSGFYLCAWSGLREGEQYFGPGTRLTVT.

The V call is TRBV29-1, the J call TRBJ1-4; 10 bases agree with TRBD1. The CDR3 is 12 amino acids. V shed 7 bases and J 8 bases; nucleotides not matched to a gene: 4. CDR1 SQVTM and CDR2 ANQGSEA come from the germline V gene. CDR3 region: CSALGQGEKLFF. As DNA, the CDR3 is TGCAGCGCCCTGGGACAGGGGGAAAAACTGTTTTTT.

The gene calls are TRBV3-1 (or the pseudogene TRBV3-2) and TRBJ2-7, with unresolved D. Germline loops: CDR1 LGHDT, CDR2 YNNKEL (reference sequence). Trimming took 0 bases from V and 3 from J, leaving 9 bases between them. The CDR3 consists of 14 residues. CDR3 loop: CASSQETFLYEQYF. The CDR3 nucleotides read TGTGCCAGCAGCCAAGAAACATTCCTCTACGAGCAGTACTTC.

The V call is TRBV7-9, the J call TRBJ1-2, with 10 bases identical to TRBD1. CDR1 is SEHNR and CDR2 is FQNEAQ in the germline V gene (reference sequence). Unmatched junction bases numbered 7, after V lost 4 bases and J lost 5 bases. This CDR3 has 15 residues. This chain's CDR3 is CASSSPTGGGYGYTF. The CDR3, as DNA: TGTGCCAGCAGCTCACCGACAGGGGGCGGGTATGGCTACACCTTC.

In this sample, this clone turned up once. V gene TRBV9 combines with J gene TRBJ2-2; the D gene is possibly TRBD2 (6 bases). Germline lookup yields CDR1 SGDLS and CDR2 YYNGEE. The CDR3 runs 15 residues. Trimming took off 1 base at V and 1 base at J, with 8 bases between the two ends. As DNA, the CDR3 is TGTGCCAGCAGCGTAATTAGCGGGAACACCGGGGAGCTGTTTTTT. This sequence encodes CASSVISGNTGELFF.

With respect to this clone: The same CDR3 also results from other DNA sequences found in this sample. V gene TRBV15 combines with J gene TRBJ1-1; D gene uncertain. CDR1 and CDR2 (germline): LNHNV, YYDKDF (reference sequence). The CDR3 is made up of 12 amino acids. The ends were cut back, 4 bases at V and 0 bases at J, with 3 bases in the middle. CDR3 residues: CATSTVNTEAFF. The CDR3 nucleotides are TGTGCCACCAGCACGGTGAACACTGAAGCTTTCTTT.